These 7 T cell receptor beta chains share one sample of origin, sequenced in a study of blood T cell repertoires in COVID-19. Assay used: immunoSEQ multiplex PCR; TCRdb lists only in-frame clones, some missing. The repertoire holds tens of thousands of clones, with about 73% as singletons. The source material was peripheral blood. The receptors were sampled from a woman aged 45-65 years with active or convalescent COVID-19.

The rearrangement links TRBV3-1 (or the pseudogene TRBV3-2) to TRBJ1-6; D is uncertain. The CDR3 covers 13 residues. Germline V gene sequence: CDR1 LGHDT, CDR2 YNNKEL (reference sequence). V dropped 1 base and J dropped 7 bases, with 5 bases sitting between them. The CDR3 here is CASSQVRNSPLHF. The CDR3 DNA sequence: TGTGCCAGCAGCCAAGTCAGAAATTCACCCCTCCACTTT.

The chain uses TRBV27 and TRBJ1-3, with D maybe TRBD1 (6 bases). The CDR3 contains 16 residues. With 5 bases removed from V and 4 bases from J, the gap between germline ends came to 18 bases. The germline V gene encodes CDR1 MNHEY and CDR2 SMNVEV (reference sequence). The CDR3 coding sequence is TGTGCCAGCAGTCCACAGGGAGGGGTGACAGGAAACACCATATATTTT. Translation gives CASSPQGGVTGNTIYF.

This chain links TRBV5-4 with TRBJ2-3, with 9 positions matching TRBD1. Germline V gene sequence: CDR1 SGHNT, CDR2 YYREEE (reference sequence). V lost 4 bases to trimming and J lost 3 bases; unmatched junction nucleotides: 6. The CDR3 length is 15 residues. The CDR3 coding sequence is TGTGCCAGCAGCCCGAGGGACAGGGCGACAGATACGCAGTATTTT. This encodes CASSPRDRATDTQYF.

The J gene is TRBJ2-2, the V gene TRBV7-9; 10 bases fit TRBD2. Trimming took 4 bases from V and 4 from J; bases not matched to a gene: 6. The CDR3 extends over 16 amino acids. Germline V gives CDR1 SEHNR, CDR2 FQNEAQ (reference sequence). CDR3 in DNA: TGTGCCAGCAGCTCAGTAGCGGGAGGAGTCACCGGGGAGCTGTTTTTT. The encoded protein is CASSSVAGGVTGELFF.

This sequence joins TRBV5-6 and TRBJ2-1; 15 positions match TRBD2. The CDR3 contains 17 residues. Germline V CDR1 and CDR2: SGHDT, YYEEEE. V shed 4 bases and J 1 base; nucleotides not matched to a gene: 3. This CDR3 is CASSLGLAGGSYNEQFF. CDR3 nucleotides: TGTGCCAGCAGCCTGGGACTAGCGGGAGGTTCCTACAATGAGCAGTTCTTC. Full variable domain (missing parts from reference TRBV5-6 and TRBJ2-1): DAGVTQSPTHLIKTRGQQVTLRCSPKSGHDTVSWYQQALGQGPQFIFQYYEEEERQRGNFPDRFSGHQFPNYSSELNVNALLLGDSALYLCASSLGLAGGSYNEQFFGPGTRLTVL.

A note on this clone: Compared with germline, one end of the junction differs, possibly owing to a read error. This chain joins TRBV5-1 and TRBJ2-1; the D gene could be TRBD1 or TRBD2 (6 bases each). The CDR3 covers 15 residues. Germline V CDR1 and CDR2: SGHRS, YFSETQ. CDR3 sequence reads: CASGLGGQSYNEQFF. The CDR3, as DNA: TGCGCCAGCGGCTTGGGGGGCCAGTCCTACAATGAGCAGTTCTTC.

The chain recombines TRBV12-3 or TRBV12-4 with TRBJ1-1; D unresolved. The germline V and J ends were trimmed by 1 base and 10 bases, with 13 bases remaining between them. The CDR3 consists of 13 residues. CDR3 residues: CASSLVGGPRAFF. The CDR3 bases are TGTGCCAGCAGTTTAGTCGGCGGGCCCCGAGCTTTCTTT.